This T cell receptor beta chain was profiled in a study of blood T cell repertoires in COVID-19. Losses at the gene ends were 10 bases for V and 6 bases for J; bases not matched to a gene: 8. CDR1 is MNHEY, CDR2 SMNVEV, per germline (reference sequence). CDR3 size: 13 residues. The data were produced by immunoSEQ multiplex PCR, yet TCRdb's version contains in-frame clones alone and is incomplete. Seen here are 150,000 to 200,000 clones, over 75% observed once, and the top ten hold about 11%. This sequence was found in a man in his forties or fifties who had recovered from COVID-19. The chain recombines TRBV27 with TRBJ1-4, with 7 bases lining up with TRBD1. The sample comprised PBMCs or T cells enriched from blood (not recorded which). Here the CDR3 reads CATSKGGYEKLFF. CDR3 sequence (DNA): TGTGCCACCAGCAAAGGGGGCTATGAAAAACTGTTTTTT.